A selection of T cell receptor beta chains follows, all from one sample in a study of CD8 T cells in ankylosing spondylitis. TCRdb itself ran the 5' RACE reads through MiXCR, one entry per CDR3 protein. The profile shows some 200,000 distinct CDR3 sequences, roughly 24% of them singletons. The specimen sequenced was blood, either unsorted or a sorted T cell fraction (not recorded which). The source is a male donor with ankylosing spondylitis or in good health (not recorded which). CDR3s include the opening cysteine and the closing phenylalanine or tryptophan. D genes are given only for firm matches. Clone size is given for some rows only: seen once, a few or many times, or a class if the clone is expanded.

NA	NA	TRBV12-3/TRBV12-4	TRBJ2-1	CASSFGGVGEQFF	TGTGCCAGCAGTTTTGGAGGGGTTGGTGAGCAGTTCTTC
many	NA	TRBV29-1	TRBJ2-5	CSVRERQGNSETQYF	TGCAGCGTCCGGGAGCGACAGGGCAACTCAGAGACCCAGTACTTC
many	TRBD1	TRBV29-1	TRBJ1-2	CSGGDRNYGYTF	TGCAGCGGTGGGGACAGGAACTATGGCTACACCTTC
few	TRBD2	TRBV20-1	TRBJ2-1	CSALAGVLNEQFF	TGCAGTGCCCTAGCGGGAGTCCTCAATGAGCAGTTCTTC
many	NA	TRBV6-5	TRBJ2-4	CASSYRFMTRAKNIQYF	TGTGCCAGCAGTTACCGGTTTATGACTAGAGCCAAAAACATTCAGTACTTC
many	TRBD2	TRBV29-1	TRBJ2-3	CSVGRLAGIDTQYF	TGCAGCGTTGGGAGACTAGCGGGAATAGATACGCAGTATTTT
many	NA	TRBV12-3/TRBV12-4	TRBJ2-1	CASSLDSNNEQFF	TGTGCCAGCAGTTTAGACAGTAACAATGAGCAGTTCTTC
few	NA	TRBV20-1	TRBJ1-1	CSARDLSDTEAFF	TGCAGTGCTAGAGATCTTTCCGACACTGAAGCTTTCTTT
many	NA	TRBV20-1	TRBJ2-7	CSASTGISYEQYF	TGCAGTGCTAGTACGGGGATCTCCTACGAGCAGTACTTC
few	TRBD2	TRBV20-1	TRBJ2-3	CSVPSLAGSTDTQYF	TGCAGTGTCCCCTCCCTAGCGGGGAGCACAGATACGCAGTATTTT
NA	NA	TRBV10-3	TRBJ2-1	CAAQRGGLYNEQFF	TGTGCCGCTCAGAGGGGGGGACTCTACAATGAGCAGTTCTTC
many	NA	TRBV7-3	TRBJ2-1	CASSLLSGYNEQFF	TGTGCCAGCAGCTTACTTTCAGGGTACAATGAGCAGTTCTTC
NA	NA	TRBV5-1	TRBJ1-1	CATRDGSNTEAFF	TGCGCCACCCGGGACGGGTCGAACACTGAAGCTTTCTTT
NA	TRBD2	TRBV20-1	TRBJ2-7	CSVSPSGRANEQYF	TGCAGTGTTTCCCCAAGCGGGAGGGCCAATGAGCAGTACTTC
many	NA	TRBV20-1	TRBJ2-1	CSASRTGNEQFF	TGCAGTGCTTCTCGGACTGGGAATGAGCAGTTCTTC
many	TRBD1	TRBV29-1	TRBJ2-2	CSVAGQGSHGELFF	TGCAGCGTTGCCGGACAGGGAAGTCACGGGGAGCTGTTTTTT
NA	NA	TRBV18	TRBJ1-6	CASSPETDNSPLHF	TGTGCCAGCTCACCTGAGACAGATAATTCACCCCTCCACTTT
few	TRBD2	TRBV6-5	TRBJ2-7	CASSYLRGSSGSYEQYF	TGTGCCAGCAGTTACCTCAGGGGGTCTAGCGGGAGTTACGAGCAGTACTTC
many	NA	TRBV27	TRBJ1-2	CASSVGRNYGYTF	TGTGCCAGCAGTGTGGGACGGAACTATGGCTACACCTTC